The rows below give T cell receptor beta chains drawn from one sample of a study of cytomegalovirus exposure and HLA in healthy donors. Assay: immunoSEQ multiplex PCR; the TCRdb copy retains only in-frame clones and omits some. This table holds about 81,000 clones, 77% found once. The sample was PBMCs. Receptors originate from a man aged 45-65 years in good health and CMV-seropositive. Each CDR3 is given with its conserved first and last residue. A D gene is named only where the DNA matches it firmly. Rows give clone size only sometimes, using once, few, many, or a class for an expanded clone.

CDR3 protein: CSSSSRDRASYEQYF
CDR3 DNA: TGTTCCAGCAGCTCCCGGGACAGGGCCTCCTACGAGCAGTACTTC
J gene: TRBJ2-7
V gene: TRBV7-9
D gene: TRBD1
clone size: NA

CDR3 protein: CASSRLAGGPTAKNSQYF
CDR3 DNA: TGCGCCAGCAGCAGACTAGCGGGAGGTCCAACAGCCAAAAACAGTCAGTACTTC
J gene: TRBJ2-4
V gene: TRBV4-1
D gene: TRBD2
clone size: few

CDR3 protein: CASSVQDGSYNEQFF
CDR3 DNA: TGTGCCAGCAGTGTACAGGACGGCTCCTACAATGAGCAGTTCTTC
J gene: TRBJ2-1
V gene: TRBV6-4
D gene: NA
clone size: NA

CDR3 protein: CASSETREWAKNSQYF
CDR3 DNA: TGTGCCAGCAGCGAGACACGGGAGTGGGCCAAAAACAGTCAGTACTTC
J gene: TRBJ2-4
V gene: TRBV11-3
D gene: NA
clone size: NA

CDR3 protein: CAWSAPDTGNSPLHF
CDR3 DNA: TGTGCCTGGAGTGCTCCGGACACGGGCAATTCACCCCTCCACTTT
J gene: TRBJ1-6
V gene: TRBV30
D gene: NA
clone size: NA

CDR3 protein: CASSPKTTSDFYEQYF
CDR3 DNA: TGTGCCAGCAGCCCCAAGACGACTAGCGACTTCTACGAGCAGTACTTC
J gene: TRBJ2-7
V gene: TRBV7-9
D gene: TRBD2
clone size: few

CDR3 protein: CASSRTGEQYF
CDR3 DNA: TGTGCCAGCAGTCGTACAGGAGAGCAGTACTTC
J gene: TRBJ2-7
V gene: TRBV28
D gene: NA
clone size: NA

CDR3 protein: CASSPGPGPNSQYF
CDR3 DNA: TGTGCCAGCAGCCCAGGCCCAGGGCCAAACAGTCAGTACTTC
J gene: TRBJ2-4
V gene: TRBV7-2
D gene: NA
clone size: NA

CDR3 protein: CASSQAGTRGGFEAFF
CDR3 DNA: TGTGCCAGCAGCCAAGCAGGGACTCGGGGTGGCTTTGAAGCTTTCTTT
J gene: TRBJ1-1
V gene: TRBV4-2
D gene: NA
clone size: once

CDR3 protein: CASSQGQSYGYTF
CDR3 DNA: TGTGCCAGCAGCCAGGGACAGTCCTATGGCTACACCTTC
J gene: TRBJ1-2
V gene: TRBV7-2
D gene: TRBD1
clone size: NA

CDR3 protein: CASRPYYPPTGYTGELFF
CDR3 DNA: TGTGCCAGCAGGCCCTACTACCCCCCGACAGGGTACACCGGGGAGCTGTTTTTT
J gene: TRBJ2-2
V gene: TRBV7-9
D gene: TRBD1
clone size: NA

CDR3 protein: CAWSVHPGLAGTGQSSYEQYF
CDR3 DNA: TGTGCCTGGAGTGTCCATCCGGGACTAGCGGGCACCGGACAATCCTCCTACGAGCAGTACTTC
J gene: TRBJ2-7
V gene: TRBV30
D gene: TRBD2
clone size: NA

CDR3 protein: CASSLVAGDTEAFF
CDR3 DNA: TGTGCCAGCAGCTTAGTTGCGGGGGACACTGAAGCTTTCTTT
J gene: TRBJ1-1
V gene: TRBV7-9
D gene: NA
clone size: few